This TCR beta chain was captured by sequencing in a study of cytomegalovirus exposure and HLA in healthy donors. Study-wide results and limits: Later analysis identified about 15,000 TCR beta sequences associated with HLA alleles, using a false discovery rate threshold of 0.05. Among TCR beta chains, those listed as cytomegalovirus-associated numbered around 180.

Germline assignment: CDR1 GTSNPN and CDR2 SVGIG (reference sequence). The CDR3 spans 15 residues. The V end was cut by 3 bases, the J end by 0 bases, with 14 bases between. PCR employed 60 Vbeta and 13 Jbeta primers. Using immunoSEQ multiplex PCR, the repertoire was profiled, and TCRdb retains in-frame clones only, with some absent. This table has 150,000 to 200,000 clones, around 83% appearing once. Note on this clone: Its antigen is unidentified.

The sequence came from a woman in her forties in good health and CMV-seronegative. The source material was PBMCs. The chain couples TRBV30 to TRBJ1-1; D perhaps matches TRBD1 (6 bases). CDR3 residues: CAWSRGAGVNTEAFF. CDR3 DNA sequence: TGTGCCTGGAGCAGGGGAGCTGGGGTGAACACTGAAGCTTTCTTT. Filled out from reference TRBV30 and TRBJ1-1, the complete variable domain reads SQTIHQWPATLVQPVGSPLSLECTVEGTSNPNLYWYRQAAGRGLQLLFYSVGIGQISSEVPQNLSASRPQDRQFILSSKKLLLSDSGFYLCAWSRGAGVNTEAFFGQGTRLTVV.